The 24 T cell receptor beta chains reported below all come from one sample, sequenced in a study of T cell repertoires in cytomegalovirus infection. TCRdb reprocessed the reads with MiXCR, giving one entry per CDR3 protein. Of 600,000 to 700,000 distinct CDR3 sequences listed, around 31% were seen once; the top ten hold roughly 18%. Their antigens remain unidentified. Sequences were derived from cultured PBMCs, sampled from culture after CMV antigen stimulation. Receptors originate from a human donor in good health (CMV status not recorded). Some clones in this sample may be carry-over from other donors' samples.

The gene calls are TRBV7-9 and TRBJ1-4, with a possible D match to TRBD1 (5 bases). Germline V gene sequence: CDR1 SEHNR, CDR2 FQNEAQ (reference sequence). There are 15 residues in the CDR3. V dropped 7 bases and J dropped 4 bases, with 16 bases sitting between them. The CDR3 reads CASKGRGAYNEKLFF. The CDR3 bases are TGTGCCAGCAAGGGACGGGGAGCATATAATGAAAAACTGTTTTTT. The variable domain in full, completed from reference TRBV7-9 and TRBJ1-4, reads DTGVSQNPRHKITKRGQNVTFRCDPISEHNRLYWYRQTLGQGPEFLTYFQNEAQLEKSRLLSDRFSAERPKGSFSTLEIQRTEQGDSAMYLCASKGRGAYNEKLFFGSGTQLSVL.

This clonotype was detected only a few times. The chain employs TRBV7-2 and TRBJ1-1; tentatively, D is TRBD1 (5 bases). Trimming cost V 6 bases and J 0 bases, with 20 bases left between them. The CDR3 runs to 17 residues. CDR1 SGHTA and CDR2 FQGNSA come from the germline V gene. This CDR3 is CASRKGWDFYMNTEAFF. The CDR3 DNA reads TGTGCCAGCAGAAAAGGGTGGGACTTCTACATGAACACTGAAGCTTTCTTT.

The CDR3 DNA reads TGTGCCAGCATTCCCGGGACACCCACCGGGGAGCTGTTTTTT. This encodes CASIPGTPTGELFF. The chain employs TRBV12-3 or TRBV12-4 and TRBJ2-2, with a possible D match to TRBD1 (6 bases). The V gene lost 7 bases and the J gene lost 4 bases, with 13 bases spanning the gap. This CDR3 has 14 residues.

This clonotype occurred a few times. A much larger clonotype is one base distant, so this may be a read error. V gene TRBV12-3 or TRBV12-4 combines with J gene TRBJ1-5; TRBD1 agrees at 10 bases. Unmatched junction bases numbered 3, after V lost 6 bases and J lost 4 bases. The CDR3 has 14 amino acids. The CDR3 coding sequence is TGTGCCAGCAGAGGGGACAGGGGAAATCAGCCCCAGCATTTT. It specifies CASRGDRGNQPQHF.

The sample holds many counts of this clonotype. The chain employs TRBV7-2 and TRBJ2-2; 8 nucleotides line up with TRBD1. The ends lost 3 bases at V and 3 bases at J; junction bases unmatched: 18. This CDR3 is built from 20 residues. Germline V gene sequence: CDR1 SGHTA, CDR2 FQGNSA. This CDR3 reads CASSFSNRGEISGYTGELFF. DNA for the CDR3: TGTGCCAGCAGCTTTAGTAACAGGGGGGAGATTAGCGGATACACCGGGGAGCTGTTTTTT.

This clonotype has just a few counts. V and J are TRBV12-3 or TRBV12-4 and TRBJ2-2; 8 nucleotides align to TRBD1. The CDR3 extends over 17 amino acids. After removal of 4 bases from V and 4 bases from J, the junction contained 11 bases not matched to a gene. In DNA, the CDR3 is TGTGCCAGCAGTTCCACCGGACAGGGTAGGGGCACCGGGGAGCTGTTTTTT. Translated, it gives CASSSTGQGRGTGELFF.

The J gene is TRBJ2-7, the V gene TRBV5-1; the match to TRBD1 covers 9 bases. This CDR3 spans 16 amino acids. Trimming cost V 0 bases and J 1 base; bases outside gene matches: 5. From germline, CDR1 is SGHRS and CDR2 YFSETQ. CDR3 residues: CASSLERDRESYEQYF. The CDR3 DNA reads as TGCGCCAGCAGCTTGGAACGGGACAGGGAATCCTACGAGCAGTACTTC.

The table lists this clonotype with a few counts. The chain uses TRBV20-1 and TRBJ2-7; D is ambiguous. Germline lookup yields CDR1 DFQATT and CDR2 SNEGSKA (reference sequence). Deletions cut 0 bases from V and 4 bases from J, with 19 bases between. The CDR3 consists of 16 residues. CDR3 protein: CSARDLLSARKYEQYF. The CDR3 DNA follows: TGCAGTGCTAGAGACCTCCTTTCGGCAAGGAAGTACGAGCAGTACTTC.

The chain combines TRBV7-6 with TRBJ2-7; possibly TRBD2 for D (6 bases). This CDR3 is 15 amino acids long. Germline assignment: CDR1 SGHVS and CDR2 FNYEAQ. Trimming took 5 bases from V and 3 from J, leaving 17 bases between them. DNA for the CDR3: TGTGCCAGCAGCCCAACCGGGAGTAATCTCTACGAGCAGTACTTC. Its translation: CASSPTGSNLYEQYF.

The chain combines TRBV4-3 with TRBJ2-7; perhaps TRBD1 as D (5 bases). Between the trimmed V and J ends, which lost 0 bases and 2 bases, there was a span of 11 bases. The CDR3 totals 15 residues. Per the germline V gene, CDR1 is LGHNA and CDR2 is YSLEER. This CDR3 reads CASSQDSPGPYEQYF. CDR3 nucleotides: TGCGCCAGCAGCCAAGATAGTCCAGGGCCCTACGAGCAGTACTTC.

The chain recombines TRBV12-3 or TRBV12-4 with TRBJ1-4, with D tentatively TRBD1 (6 bases). V lost 2 bases to trimming and J lost 10 bases, with 11 bases between them. The CDR3 extends over 13 amino acids. In DNA form, the CDR3 reads TGTGCCAGCAGTTTACCCCAGGACAGAAAACTGTTTTTT. This codes for CASSLPQDRKLFF.

This clonotype was picked up a small number of times. The CDR3 DNA is TGTGCCACTTACGACAGGGGCGAGCAGTACTTC. Its translation: CATYDRGEQYF. This chain links TRBV6-1 with TRBJ2-7; 8 bases match TRBD1. The CDR3 covers 11 residues. V was pared by 10 bases and J by 6 bases, with 5 bases of the junction left unmatched. Germline V gene data show CDR1 as MNHNS and CDR2 as SASEGT.

There are many counts of this clonotype. V is TRBV7-2 and J is TRBJ2-1, with TRBD2 matching 12 bases. Germline values: CDR1 SGHTA, CDR2 FQGNSA. This CDR3 comprises 19 residues. The V gene end was trimmed by 5 bases and the J gene end by 0 bases; junction bases not matched to a gene: 11. The DNA for the CDR3 is TGTGCCAGCAGCCCCCCCAGACTAGCGGGAGTGAGCTCCTACAATGAGCAGTTCTTC. Its protein product is CASSPPRLAGVSSYNEQFF.

The rearrangement uses TRBV10-3 and TRBJ1-5; unclear D gene. V was pared by 0 bases and J by 0 bases, with 9 bases between. The CDR3 sequence is 16 residues long. Germline CDR1 reads ENHRY; CDR2 reads SYGVKD. The CDR3: CAISESHTYSNQPQHF. As DNA, the CDR3 is TGTGCCATCAGTGAGTCCCACACCTATAGCAATCAGCCCCAGCATTTT.

V usage is TRBV19 and J usage is TRBJ2-5; TRBD2 aligns across 8 bases. V dropped 4 bases and J dropped 1; count of bases not matched to a gene: 11. Per germline, CDR1 LNHDA and CDR2 SQIVND (reference sequence). This CDR3 contains 17 residues. CDR3 bases: TGTGCCAGTAGTAGGGCCCTCAGCGGGGGACTCCAAGAGACCCAGTACTTC. Translation gives CASSRALSGGLQETQYF.

The chain employs TRBV18 and TRBJ1-1; D remains ambiguous. The CDR3 loop spans 15 amino acids. Germline CDR1 is KGHSH and CDR2 is LQKENI. V dropped 3 bases and J dropped 6 bases, with 17 bases sitting between them. CDR3 nucleotides: TGTGCCAGCTCACCTTTGAAGGCCACCGGGGCTGAAGCTTTCTTT. This sequence encodes CASSPLKATGAEAFF.

This clonotype was counted at least ten times. V usage is TRBV7-2 and J usage is TRBJ1-1; D remains ambiguous. V lost 2 bases, J lost 5 bases, and 15 bases lay in between. Germline-derived CDR1 and CDR2 are SGHTA and FQGNSA. The CDR3 has 15 amino acids. DNA for the CDR3: TGTGCCAGCAGCTTACCGCTACGATTGGGGACTGAAGCTTTCTTT. This codes for CASSLPLRLGTEAFF.

J is TRBJ1-1 and V is TRBV5-6, with D perhaps TRBD1 (5 bases). CDR1 and CDR2 from the germline V gene are SGHDT and YYEEEE. The V end was cut by 3 bases, the J end by 5 bases, with 17 bases between. This CDR3 has 15 residues. CDR3: CASSYLGGAKTEAFF. CDR3 sequence (DNA): TGTGCCAGCAGCTACCTCGGGGGAGCTAAGACTGAAGCTTTCTTT. Full variable domain (outside the CDR3, taken from reference TRBV5-6 and TRBJ1-1): DAGVTQSPTHLIKTRGQQVTLRCSPKSGHDTVSWYQQALGQGPQFIFQYYEEEERQRGNFPDRFSGHQFPNYSSELNVNALLLGDSALYLCASSYLGGAKTEAFFGQGTRLTVV.

J is TRBJ1-2 and V is TRBV20-1; D is unclear. V gave up 0 bases and J gave up 1 base, with 15 bases separating them. The CDR3 length is 16 residues. The germline gives CDR1 DFQATT, CDR2 SNEGSKA (reference sequence). CDR3 residues: CSARDIWSVINYGYTF. As DNA, the CDR3 is TGCAGTGCTAGAGATATTTGGTCAGTAATTAACTATGGCTACACCTTC.

V usage is TRBV19 and J usage is TRBJ2-1, with a weak D call TRBD2 (7 bases). CDR3 length equals 16 residues. Trimming shortened V by 3 bases and J by 3 bases, and 15 bases separated the two germline ends. CDR1 LNHDA and CDR2 SQIVND come from the germline V gene (reference sequence). Here the CDR3 DNA reads TGTGCCAGTAGTATGCGGGGGCCGAGGCTCTACAATGAGCAGTTCTTC. Protein sequence: CASSMRGPRLYNEQFF.

In its sample, this clonotype was seen a few times. The rearrangement uses TRBV7-6 and TRBJ2-1; perhaps D is TRBD1 or TRBD2 (5 bases each). Germline-derived CDR1 and CDR2 are SGHVS and FNYEAQ. CDR3 length: 14 amino acids. V was trimmed by 5 bases and J by 9 bases, leaving 17 bases between them. The chain's CDR3 is CASSRWDPQPEQFF. In DNA form, the CDR3 reads TGTGCCAGCAGCCGGTGGGACCCACAGCCTGAGCAGTTCTTC.

This clonotype appeared a few times. This chain joins TRBV6-6 and TRBJ1-1; D is ambiguous. Trimming took 3 bases from V and 1 from J, leaving 12 bases between them. Germline assignment: CDR1 MNHNY and CDR2 SVGAGI (reference sequence). The CDR3 covers 15 residues. DNA of the CDR3: TGTGCCAGCAGTTATGGCGGGGTACCGAACACTGAAGCTTTCTTT. Translation gives CASSYGGVPNTEAFF.

V usage is TRBV28 and J usage is TRBJ1-1; 7 bases fit TRBD1. CDR1 is MDHEN and CDR2 is SYDVKM in the germline V gene. The CDR3 has 15 residues. The junction had 7 bases not matched to a gene; V was cut back by 6 bases and J by 0 bases. DNA of the CDR3: TGTGCCAGCAGATCTCTGACAGGGCTGAACACTGAAGCTTTCTTT. Residues: CASRSLTGLNTEAFF.

The rearrangement joins TRBV19 to TRBJ2-7; 12 bases line up with TRBD2. The CDR3 runs to 19 residues. Germline values: CDR1 LNHDA, CDR2 SQIVND (reference sequence). J was trimmed by 0 bases and V by 3 bases; bases with no gene match: 12. In DNA, the CDR3 is TGTGCCAGTAGTATTGGTCCGGGACTAGCGGGCTTGAGCTCCTACGAGCAGTACTTC. The encoded protein is CASSIGPGLAGLSSYEQYF.